The rows below give T cell receptor beta chains drawn from one sample of a study of CD8+CD57+ T cells in acquired aplastic anemia. TCRdb processed the reads anew with MiXCR; each CDR3 protein has one entry. The sample carries approximately 270,000 distinct CDR3 sequences, around 60% recorded once. The sequenced material came from sorted CD4+, CD8+, or CD8+CD57+ T cells (not recorded which) from PBMCs. The receptors come from a human donor with severe aplastic anemia or a healthy control (not recorded which). The CDR3 runs from the conserved cysteine through the conserved F or W. The D gene is left open where the match is weak. The size field is filled for only some rows; it gives once, few, many or a size class.

TRBV18	TRBJ1-4	TRBD1	.	TGTGCCAGCTCAATGGACAGGGGGAATGAAAAACTGTTTTTT	CASSMDRGNEKLFF
TRBV9	TRBJ1-6	.	few	TGTGCCAGCAGCGTAGAGGTCGGGAATTCACCCCTCCACTTT	CASSVEVGNSPLHF
TRBV20-1	TRBJ2-1	TRBD1	.	TGCAGTGCTAGAAGGGACAGGAACAACAAGCAGTTCTTC	CSARRDRNNKQFF
TRBV2	TRBJ2-1	TRBD2	.	TGTGCCAGCTCGGAAACTAGCGGGGGGCCCCGCTCCTACAATGAGCAGTTCTTC	CASSETSGGPRSYNEQFF
TRBV7-9	TRBJ1-6	TRBD1	.	TGTGCCAGCAGCCATTTGGGACAGGGTGGTTCACCCCTCCACTTT	CASSHLGQGGSPLHF
TRBV20-1	TRBJ2-7	.	many	TGCAGTGCCACACCCCTCGTGGCGGGGAGCTCCTACGAGCAGTACTTC	CSATPLVAGSSYEQYF
TRBV7-2	TRBJ2-4	.	few	TGTGCCAGCAGCGGGACCGGAAACATTCAGTACTTC	CASSGTGNIQYF
TRBV25-1	TRBJ1-2	.	many	TGTGCCAGCAGTGAACCCGGGAGTAACGGCTACACCTTC	CASSEPGSNGYTF
TRBV5-6	TRBJ2-7	.	once	TGTGCCAGCAGCTGGCCCTCGGGGGAGCAGTACTTC	CASSWPSGEQYF
TRBV9	TRBJ1-2	TRBD1	many	TGTGCCAGCAGCGTTACGACAGGGTGTCCCTATGGCTACACCTTC	CASSVTTGCPYGYTF
TRBV5-1	TRBJ1-6	.	.	TGTGCCAGCAGCTTTTGGACAGATCGGTCCCTCCACTTT	CASSFWTDRSLHF
TRBV7-9	TRBJ2-7	.	.	TGTGCCAGCTCGGCCCGGGTGACTAGCTCCTACGAGCAGTACTTC	CASSARVTSSYEQYF
TRBV24-1	TRBJ1-2	TRBD1	.	TGTGCCACCAGTGGAGGGACAGCCTATGGCTACACCTTC	CATSGGTAYGYTF
TRBV10-3	TRBJ1-2	TRBD1	.	TGTGCCATCAGCCCGACAGGGATGCATGGCTACACCTTC	CAISPTGMHGYTF
TRBV5-6	TRBJ1-5	TRBD1	many	TGTGCCAGCAGCCAAGCGACAGGGGGCAATCAGCCCCAGCATTTT	CASSQATGGNQPQHF
TRBV20-1	TRBJ2-3	.	.	TGCAGTGCTAGAGGCAGAGCAGATACGCAGTATTTT	CSARGRADTQYF
TRBV9	TRBJ1-1	.	.	TGTGCCAGCAGCCCAGGGACATTGAACACTGAAGCTTTCTTT	CASSPGTLNTEAFF
TRBV20-1	TRBJ2-1	TRBD1	.	TGCAGTGTTACTGGTTCAGGGGGCAATGAGCAGTTCTTC	CSVTGSGGNEQFF
TRBV7-2	TRBJ1-3	.	once	TGTGCCAGCAGCCCGACTGGAAACACCATATATTTT	CASSPTGNTIYF
TRBV10-1	TRBJ2-5	TRBD2	.	TGTGCCAGCAGTTTAACCCCGGGACTAGCGGGGGGAGAGACCCAGTACTTC	CASSLTPGLAGGETQYF
TRBV5-1	TRBJ2-7	.	.	TGCGCCAGCAGCTTGGCTCGGGGAGATCCCTACGAGCAGTACTTC	CASSLARGDPYEQYF
TRBV7-2	TRBJ2-7	.	.	TGTGCCAGCAGCCCCCGGGACCGGAGCTCCTACGAGCAGTACTTC	CASSPRDRSSYEQYF
TRBV6-5	TRBJ2-5	TRBD1	few	TGTGCCAGCAGTTACTCGACAGGGGGCAAGGAGACCCAGTACTTC	CASSYSTGGKETQYF
TRBV20-1	TRBJ1-1	.	.	TGCAGTGCTTTACACGGACAGCCGAGAGCTTTCTTT	CSALHGQPRAFF
TRBV2	TRBJ2-2	.	.	TGTGCCAGCAGTGTACATGAAAACACCGGGGAGCTGTTTTTT	CASSVHENTGELFF
TRBV7-9	TRBJ2-1	.	many	TGTGCCAGCAGCCCTTTAGGGAGTTCCTACAATGAGCAGTTCTTC	CASSPLGSSYNEQFF
TRBV14	TRBJ2-3	.	.	TGTGCCAGCAGCCAAGATCGGGCTAGCCCCAAGTATTTT	CASSQDRASPKYF
TRBV7-6	TRBJ1-6	.	once	TGTGCCAGCAGCTTAGAAGCACAGCCTAATTCACCCCTCCACTTT	CASSLEAQPNSPLHF